Below are 22 T cell receptor beta chains sequenced from a single sample in a study of response to subunit inactivated influenza vaccine. TCRdb recomputed calls from the RT-PCR reads with MiXCR, one row per CDR3 protein. This sample yields about 780,000 distinct CDR3 sequences, of which 15% to 20% are seen a single time; roughly 10% belongs to the top ten. Sequencing used PBMCs from blood, obtained roughly 5 days after vaccination. These receptors all stem from a man in his forties or fifties who received an inactivated influenza vaccine.

This clonotype was counted many times. The chain links TRBV5-5 to TRBJ2-5; D possibly corresponds to TRBD1 (6 bases). The CDR3 totals 12 residues. Trimming shortened V by 0 bases and J by 12 bases, and 12 bases separated the two germline ends. Germline CDR1 reads SGHKS; CDR2 reads YYEKEE (reference sequence). The CDR3 loop is CASSLEGGRKYF. For the CDR3, the DNA is TGTGCCAGCAGCTTGGAAGGGGGTCGCAAGTACTTC. The whole variable domain, remainder taken from reference TRBV5-5 and TRBJ2-5, is DAGVTQSPTHLIKTRGQQVTLRCSPISGHKSVSWYQQVLGQGPQFIFQYYEKEERGRGNFPDRFSARQFPNYSSELNVNALLLGDSALYLCASSLEGGRKYFGPGTRLLVL.

This clonotype showed up just a few times. The chain combines TRBV4-3 with TRBJ2-7; D assignment may be TRBD1 or TRBD2 (5 bases each). The CDR3 extends over 14 amino acids. Germline V gene data show CDR1 as LGHNA and CDR2 as YSLEER. Trimming left V 9 bases short and J 0 bases short, with 15 bases between. The CDR3 reads CARPGAAHSYEQYF. Here the CDR3 DNA reads TGCGCCAGGCCCGGGGCTGCCCACTCCTACGAGCAGTACTTC.

This rearrangement joins TRBV6-2 or TRBV6-3 to TRBJ1-1; no clear D gene. This CDR3 spans 11 amino acids. Germline lookup yields CDR1 MNHEY and CDR2 SVGEGT. V gave up 1 base and J gave up 8 bases, with 5 bases separating them. The CDR3 coding sequence is TGTGCCAGCAGTTACTGGCAGGAAGCTTTCTTT. This sequence encodes CASSYWQEAFF.

This clonotype occurred many times. The chain couples TRBV5-1 to TRBJ2-1; 7 bases are a match to TRBD1. Per the germline V gene, CDR1 is SGHRS and CDR2 is YFSETQ. CDR3 length: 14 residues. V lost 0 bases to trimming and J lost 6 bases; unmatched junction nucleotides: 3. The CDR3 DNA follows: TGCGCCAGCAGCTTGGCGACAGGGAGCAATGAGCAGTTCTTC. This translates into CASSLATGSNEQFF.

The rearrangement uses TRBV20-1 and TRBJ2-7, with D maybe TRBD2 (6 bases). Germline V CDR1 and CDR2: DFQATT, SNEGSKA (reference sequence). Deletions cut 3 bases from V and 2 bases from J, with 11 bases between. This CDR3 spans 13 amino acids. The CDR3 loop is CSARGTATYEQYF. The CDR3 bases are TGCAGTGCTAGGGGGACTGCCACCTACGAGCAGTACTTC.

CDR3 residues: CASSLDGGLAGADTQYF. In DNA, the CDR3 is TGTGCCAGCAGCTTAGATGGAGGACTAGCGGGGGCAGATACGCAGTATTTT. This chain uses TRBV11-2 with TRBJ2-3; TRBD2 matches at 13 bases. Trimming removed 0 bases from V and 4 bases from J; junction bases left unmatched: 4. The germline gives CDR1 SGHAT, CDR2 FQNNGV. The CDR3 totals 17 residues.

This clonotype turned up a few times. The chain links TRBV5-1 to TRBJ2-5, with D perhaps matching TRBD1 (6 bases). The ends were cut back, 6 bases at V and 2 bases at J, with 14 bases in the middle. CDR1 SGHRS and CDR2 YFSETQ come from the germline V gene. The CDR3 runs to 14 residues. The chain's CDR3 is CASTRGHKQETQYF. The CDR3 bases are TGCGCCAGCACTAGGGGACACAAACAAGAGACCCAGTACTTC.

The table lists this clonotype with many counts. The V and J genes are TRBV28 and TRBJ2-1; maybe TRBD2 (5 bases). Germline-derived CDR1 and CDR2 are MDHEN and SYDVKM. This CDR3 contains 15 residues. The V and J ends lost 8 bases and 9 bases respectively, with 23 bases between them. CDR3 protein: CASHGVNRFVGEQFF. The CDR3 nucleotides are TGTGCCAGCCACGGGGTAAATCGTTTCGTTGGTGAGCAGTTCTTC.

This clonotype was seen a few times. The chain uses TRBV5-6 and TRBJ1-3; no definite D call. Germline values: CDR1 SGHDT, CDR2 YYEEEE. This CDR3 contains 15 residues. The V end lost 0 bases, the J end lost 5 bases, and 12 bases lay between the germline ends. CDR3 sequence reads: CASSLGTGWRNTIYF. The CDR3 nucleotides are TGTGCCAGCAGCTTGGGGACCGGCTGGCGAAACACCATATATTTT.

There are a few counts of this clonotype. This chain uses TRBV5-1 with TRBJ2-2, with 7 positions matching TRBD2. Trimming at V came to 0 bases and at J to 5 bases, leaving 4 bases not matched to a gene. This CDR3 comprises 15 residues. The germline CDR1 and CDR2 sequences are SGHRS and YFSETQ. The CDR3 nucleotides are TGCGCCAGCAGCTTGGCCGGAGCGGGAACCGGGGAGCTGTTTTTT. It yields the protein CASSLAGAGTGELFF.

This clonotype was observed at least ten times. V gene TRBV12-3 or TRBV12-4 combines with J gene TRBJ1-2; no clear D. V dropped 6 bases and J dropped 7 bases, with 12 bases sitting between them. The CDR3 has 12 amino acids. The CDR3 DNA sequence: TGTGCCAGCAGCTCCGAGCATCCTGGCTACACCTTC. This gives the protein CASSSEHPGYTF.

The CDR3 loop reads CAWSIGLAGNEQFF. CDR3 nucleotide sequence: TGTGCCTGGAGTATAGGACTAGCGGGGAATGAGCAGTTCTTC. The V and J genes are TRBV30 and TRBJ2-1; 12 positions match TRBD2. With 2 bases clipped from V and 7 bases from J, the junction kept 3 bases outside the gene matches. The germline V gene has CDR1 GTSNPN and CDR2 SVGIG (reference sequence). The CDR3 spans 14 residues.

The chain carries TRBV28 and TRBJ2-1; 11 positions agree with TRBD2. Germline V gives CDR1 MDHEN, CDR2 SYDVKM. Losses at the gene ends were 5 bases for V and 5 bases for J; bases not matched to a gene: 5. CDR3 length: 15 amino acids. In nucleotides, the CDR3 is TGTGCCAGCAGTCTTACTAGCGGGAGCCACAATGAGCAGTTCTTC. Encoded protein: CASSLTSGSHNEQFF.

As regards this clonotype: The germline gene is not matched at one end of the junction; a read error may be the cause. The chain is built from TRBV12-3 or TRBV12-4 and TRBJ1-5, with TRBD1 as a possible D gene (6 bases). The CDR3 has 13 residues. The CDR3 region has the DNA TGTGCCGGCAGCACAGGGCTCAATCAGCCCCAGCATTTT. Translation gives CAGSTGLNQPQHF.

This chain uses TRBV9 with TRBJ2-1; the D is unclear. Trimming cost V 0 bases and J 8 bases, with 9 bases left between them. The CDR3 sequence is 13 residues long. Germline V gene lookup returns CDR1 SGDLS and CDR2 YYNGEE. CDR3: CASSVGRLDEQFF. The CDR3 DNA is TGTGCCAGCAGCGTAGGACGTCTTGATGAGCAGTTCTTC. Full variable domain (missing parts from reference TRBV9 and TRBJ2-1): DSGVTQTPKHLITATGQRVTLRCSPRSGDLSVYWYQQSLDQGLQFLIQYYNGEERAKGNILERFSAQQFPDLHSELNLSSLELGDSALYFCASSVGRLDEQFFGPGTRLTVL.

This clonotype was recorded at least ten times. The chain employs TRBV12-3 or TRBV12-4 and TRBJ2-4; 9 bases align to TRBD2. The CDR3 has 15 residues. With V trimmed by 6 bases and J by 1 base, 4 bases remained unmatched. In nucleotides, the CDR3 is TGTGCCAGCAGCTACAGCGGGAGGGCCAAAAACATTCAGTACTTC. Translating it yields CASSYSGRAKNIQYF.

This chain links TRBV5-1 with TRBJ2-7; 9 nucleotides match TRBD1. The germline CDR1 and CDR2 sequences are SGHRS and YFSETQ. After removal of 6 bases from V and 5 bases from J, the junction contained 3 bases not matched to a gene. CDR3 length: 12 residues. CDR3 sequence reads: CASKQGANEQYF. The CDR3 DNA reads TGCGCCAGCAAACAGGGGGCAAACGAGCAGTACTTC.

This clonotype was seen a few times. This chain uses TRBV27 with TRBJ2-7, with TRBD1 matching 9 bases. Germline V gene data show CDR1 as MNHEY and CDR2 as SMNVEV (reference sequence). This CDR3 contains 15 residues. With 5 bases clipped from V and 2 bases from J, the junction kept 7 bases outside the gene matches. CDR3 DNA: TGTGCCAGCAGTCTTGAACAGGGGGCGCCCTACGAGCAGTACTTC. Translated, it gives CASSLEQGAPYEQYF.

This chain connects TRBV10-3 to TRBJ1-1; the match to TRBD1 covers 8 bases. The CDR3 is made up of 16 amino acids. Per the germline V gene, CDR1 is ENHRY and CDR2 is SYGVKD. With V trimmed by 9 bases and J by 4 bases, 16 bases remained unmatched. This CDR3 is CAISRQGWDRGTEAFF. The CDR3 coding sequence is TGTGCCATTTCCCGACAGGGGTGGGATCGGGGCACTGAAGCTTTCTTT.

This clonotype was seen more than once but under ten times. The CDR3 DNA is TGTGCCAGCTCACCATGGGGGGAGCAGCCCCAGCATTTT. Its translation is CASSPWGEQPQHF. The gene calls are TRBV18 and TRBJ1-5; possible D gene TRBD1, 5 bases. Trimming removed 2 bases at V and 7 bases at J, with 9 bases between. The CDR3 runs to 13 residues. Germline V CDR1 and CDR2: KGHSH, LQKENI.

The V and J genes are TRBV28 and TRBJ2-7; 7 bases agree with TRBD1. The CDR3 length is 17 residues. V dropped 3 bases and J dropped 4; count of bases not matched to a gene: 15. Germline V gene sequence: CDR1 MDHEN, CDR2 SYDVKM. This chain's CDR3 is CASSFFSRQGLVYEQYF. The CDR3 bases are TGTGCCAGCAGTTTTTTCTCCCGACAGGGTCTTGTATACGAGCAGTACTTC. The full variable domain, completed using reference TRBV28 and TRBJ2-7, is DVKVTQSSRYLVKRTGEKVFLECVQDMDHENMFWYRQDPGLGLRLIYFSYDVKMKEKGDIPEGYSVSREKKERFSLILESASTNQTSMYLCASSFFSRQGLVYEQYFGPGTRLTVT.

Written as DNA, the CDR3 is TGTGCCAGCAGCGAACTAGCGGGGGGTCTAACAGATACGCAGTATTTT. As protein: CASSELAGGLTDTQYF. J is TRBJ2-3 and V is TRBV9; 12 nucleotides match TRBD2. CDR3 size: 16 residues. The germline CDR1 and CDR2 sequences are SGDLS and YYNGEE. V lost 3 bases to trimming and J lost 3 bases; unmatched junction nucleotides: 5.